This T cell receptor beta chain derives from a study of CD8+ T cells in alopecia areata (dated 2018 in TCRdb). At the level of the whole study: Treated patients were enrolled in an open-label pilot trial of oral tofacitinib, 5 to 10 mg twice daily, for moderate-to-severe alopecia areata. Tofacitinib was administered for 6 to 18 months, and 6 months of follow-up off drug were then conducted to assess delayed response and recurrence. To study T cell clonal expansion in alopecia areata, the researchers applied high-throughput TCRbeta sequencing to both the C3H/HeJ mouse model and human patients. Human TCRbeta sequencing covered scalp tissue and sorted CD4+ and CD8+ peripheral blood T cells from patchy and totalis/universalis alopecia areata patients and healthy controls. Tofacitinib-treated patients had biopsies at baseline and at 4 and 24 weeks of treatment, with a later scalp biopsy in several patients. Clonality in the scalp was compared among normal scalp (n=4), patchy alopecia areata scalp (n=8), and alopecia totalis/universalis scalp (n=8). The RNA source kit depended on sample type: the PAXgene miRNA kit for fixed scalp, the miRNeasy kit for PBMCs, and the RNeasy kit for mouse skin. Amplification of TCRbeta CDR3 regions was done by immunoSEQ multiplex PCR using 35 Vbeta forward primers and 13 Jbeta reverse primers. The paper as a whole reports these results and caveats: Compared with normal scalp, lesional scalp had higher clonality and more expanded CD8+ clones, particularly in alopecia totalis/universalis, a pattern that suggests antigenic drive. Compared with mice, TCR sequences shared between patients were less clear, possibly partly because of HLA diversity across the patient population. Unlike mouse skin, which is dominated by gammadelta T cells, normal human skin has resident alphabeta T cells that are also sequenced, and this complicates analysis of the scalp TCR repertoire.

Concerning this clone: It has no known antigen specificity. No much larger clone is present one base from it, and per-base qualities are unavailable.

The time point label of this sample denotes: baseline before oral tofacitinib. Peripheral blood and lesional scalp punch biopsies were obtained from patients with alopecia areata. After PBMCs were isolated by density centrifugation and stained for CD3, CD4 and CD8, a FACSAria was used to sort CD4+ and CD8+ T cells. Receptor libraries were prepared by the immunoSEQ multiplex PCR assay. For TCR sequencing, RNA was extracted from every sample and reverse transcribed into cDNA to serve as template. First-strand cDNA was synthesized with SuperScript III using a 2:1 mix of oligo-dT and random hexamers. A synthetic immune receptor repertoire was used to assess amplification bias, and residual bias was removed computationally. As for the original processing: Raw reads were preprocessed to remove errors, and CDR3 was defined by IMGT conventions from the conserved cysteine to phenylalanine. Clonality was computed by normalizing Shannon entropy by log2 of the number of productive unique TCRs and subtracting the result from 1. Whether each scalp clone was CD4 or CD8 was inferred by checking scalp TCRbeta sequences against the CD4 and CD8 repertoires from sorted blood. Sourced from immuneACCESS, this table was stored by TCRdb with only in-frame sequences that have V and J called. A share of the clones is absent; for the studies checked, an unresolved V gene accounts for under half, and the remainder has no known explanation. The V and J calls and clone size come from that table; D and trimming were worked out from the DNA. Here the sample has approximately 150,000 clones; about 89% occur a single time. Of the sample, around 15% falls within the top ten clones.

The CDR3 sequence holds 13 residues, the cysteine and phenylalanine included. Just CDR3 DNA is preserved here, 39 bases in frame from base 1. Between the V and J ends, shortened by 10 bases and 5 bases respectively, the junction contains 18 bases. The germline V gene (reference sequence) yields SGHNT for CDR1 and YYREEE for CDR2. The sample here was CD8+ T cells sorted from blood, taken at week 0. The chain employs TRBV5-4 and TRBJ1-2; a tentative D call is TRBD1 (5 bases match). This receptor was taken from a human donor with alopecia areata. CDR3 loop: CAASRGTGYGYTF. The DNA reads TGTGCCGCCTCCCGCGGGACGGGTTATGGCTACACCTTC.